This TCR beta chain stems from a study of blood T cell repertoires in COVID-19. The CDR3 is 16 amino acids. Germline CDR1 LGHDT, CDR2 YNNKEL (reference sequence). The V end was cut by 2 bases, the J end by 5 bases, with 19 bases between. Assay: immunoSEQ multiplex PCR; the TCRdb copy retains only in-frame clones and omits some. The table has under 140,000 clones, roughly 76% seen once; the top ten hold about 8.3%. The source is a woman aged 60-70 years with acute or convalescent COVID-19. The sequenced material came from peripheral blood. V usage is TRBV3-1 (or the pseudogene TRBV3-2) and J usage is TRBJ2-7; D perhaps matches TRBD2 (6 bases). The CDR3: CASSQSRGAGHHEQYF. The CDR3 nucleotides read TGTGCCAGCAGCCAATCGCGGGGTGCGGGTCATCACGAGCAGTACTTC.